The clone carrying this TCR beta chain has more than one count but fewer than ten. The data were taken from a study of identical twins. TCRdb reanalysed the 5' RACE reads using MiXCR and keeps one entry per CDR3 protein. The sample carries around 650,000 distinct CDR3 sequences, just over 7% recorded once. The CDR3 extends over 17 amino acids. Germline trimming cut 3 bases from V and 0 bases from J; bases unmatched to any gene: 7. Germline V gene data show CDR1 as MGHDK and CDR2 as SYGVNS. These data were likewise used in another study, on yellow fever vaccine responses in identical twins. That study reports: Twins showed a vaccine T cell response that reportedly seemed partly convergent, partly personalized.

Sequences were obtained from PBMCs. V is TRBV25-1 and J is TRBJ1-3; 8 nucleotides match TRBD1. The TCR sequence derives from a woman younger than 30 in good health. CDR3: CASSDGGQVYSGNTIYF. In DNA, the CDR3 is TGTGCCAGCAGTGACGGGGGACAGGTGTACTCTGGAAACACCATATATTTT.